The following is a TCR beta chain sequence with its context. Using its own MiXCR run on the 5' RACE reads, TCRdb lists one record per CDR3 protein. The data hold some 760,000 distinct CDR3 sequences, with roughly 18% observed a single time. These data are taken from a study of identical twins. This CDR3 is 15 amino acids long. V lost 0 bases and J 4 bases, leaving 10 bases between the germline ends. Per germline, CDR1 LGHDT and CDR2 YNNKEL (reference sequence). The same specimen was also included in a second study, on T cells expressing NK-cell markers.

The source is a woman younger than 35 in good health. Sequencing input: PBMCs. The chain carries TRBV3-1 and TRBJ1-5; a possible D gene is TRBD1 (5 bases). This CDR3 reads CASSQDPGLNQPQHF. The CDR3 nucleotides read TGTGCCAGCAGCCAAGATCCAGGGTTGAATCAGCCCCAGCATTTT.